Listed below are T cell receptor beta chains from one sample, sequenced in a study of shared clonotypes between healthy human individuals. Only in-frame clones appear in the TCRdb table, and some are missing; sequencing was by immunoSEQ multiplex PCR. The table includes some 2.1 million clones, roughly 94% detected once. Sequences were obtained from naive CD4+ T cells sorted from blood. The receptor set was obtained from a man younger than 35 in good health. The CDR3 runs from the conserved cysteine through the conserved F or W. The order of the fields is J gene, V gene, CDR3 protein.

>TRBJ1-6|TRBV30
CAWSAAGSYNSPLHF
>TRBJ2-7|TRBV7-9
CASSLAGSSYEQYF
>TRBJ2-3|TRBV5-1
CASRMTSGGADTQYF
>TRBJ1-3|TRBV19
CASSYSSGNTIYF
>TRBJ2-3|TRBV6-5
CAVRRGWGTDTQYF
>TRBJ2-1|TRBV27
CASSSPGLAGSYNEQFF
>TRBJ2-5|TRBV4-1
CASSQGRWETQYF
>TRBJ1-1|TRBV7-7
CASSLVPDTEAFF
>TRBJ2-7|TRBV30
CAWSVGLAYEQYF
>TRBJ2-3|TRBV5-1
CASSWGQVTDTQYF
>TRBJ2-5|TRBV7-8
CASSRRLLWETQYF
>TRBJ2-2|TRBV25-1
CASSPQQGTGELFF
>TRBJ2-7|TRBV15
CATSRTAGVSYEQYF
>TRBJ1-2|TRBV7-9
CASSLAAGMSYGYTF
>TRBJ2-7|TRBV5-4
CASSLARGAAGALYEQYF
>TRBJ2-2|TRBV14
CASSPTAEGELFF
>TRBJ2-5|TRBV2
CASSNQLYQETQYF
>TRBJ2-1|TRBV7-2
CASSLSSGGPWPYNEQFF
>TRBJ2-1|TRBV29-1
CSVAPGQTVSSYNEQFF
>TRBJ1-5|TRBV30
CAWSTAGRVGQPQHF
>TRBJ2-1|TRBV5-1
CASSLPGQGAGGNEQFF
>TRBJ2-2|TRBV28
CASIPLSGGRTGELFF
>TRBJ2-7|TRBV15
CATSLPPQGRTNGYSYEQYF
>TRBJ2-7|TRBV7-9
CASSLRERDEQYF
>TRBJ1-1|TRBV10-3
CAISDLSITEAFF
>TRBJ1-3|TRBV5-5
CASSHLSSGNTIYF
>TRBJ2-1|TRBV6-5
CASSTASGYNEQFF
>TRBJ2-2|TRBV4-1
CASSQPSGRGPGELFF
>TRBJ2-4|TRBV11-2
CASSSNRGLNIQYF
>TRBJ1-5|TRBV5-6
CASSWGAGQHQPQHF
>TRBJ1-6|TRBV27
CASSAGGNSPLHF
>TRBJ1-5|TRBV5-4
CASSPGTGNNQPQHF
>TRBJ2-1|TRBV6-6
CASSYSGYNEQFF
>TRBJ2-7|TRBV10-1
CATPGQGAREQYF
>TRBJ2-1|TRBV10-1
CASSDLGGLNEQFF
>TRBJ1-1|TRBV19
CASSISGNTEAFF
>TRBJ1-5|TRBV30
CAWSGGGAYRQPQHF
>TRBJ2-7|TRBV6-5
CASSYSFASSYEQYF
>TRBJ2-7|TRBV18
CASSPISGTVTTYEQYF
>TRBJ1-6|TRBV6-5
CASTKGRVSPLHF
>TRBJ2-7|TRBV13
CASSDGLAGGPRHEQYF
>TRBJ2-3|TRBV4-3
CASSQRFGLAGDTQYF
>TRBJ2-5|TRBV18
CASSPRTGQETQYF
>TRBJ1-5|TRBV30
CAWSPGKGQPQHF